This is a list of T cell receptor gamma chains from one sample in a study of human gamma delta and Vdelta1 T cells. Their target antigens are unknown. TCRdb re-called clones from the PCR reads using CATT. The sample yields 4,000 to 5,000 gamma-chain clones, more than 30% seen once. Sequencing was carried out using Vdelta1 gamma-delta T cells from blood grown in culture (DOT cells). Receptors originate from a human donor in good health. The CDR3 runs from the conserved cysteine through the conserved F or W. Expanded clones get a size class; other rows say once, few or many, or leave the size out.

v_gene: TRGV4; abundance: few; j_gene: TRGJ1/TRGJ2; CDR3aa: CATWDGHDYYYKKLF; CDR3nt: TGTGCCACCTGGGATGGGCACGACTATTATTATAAGAAACTCTTT
v_gene: TRGV3; abundance: few; j_gene: TRGJ1/TRGJ2; CDR3aa: CATWDRLNYYKKLF; CDR3nt: TGTGCCACCTGGGACAGGTTAAATTATTATAAGAAACTCTTT
v_gene: TRGV9; abundance: NA; j_gene: TRGJ1/TRGJ2; CDR3aa: CALWEVKNYYKKLF; CDR3nt: TGTGCCTTGTGGGAGGTCAAGAATTATTATAAGAAACTCTTT
v_gene: TRGV2; abundance: medium-sized; j_gene: TRGJ1/TRGJ2; CDR3aa: CATWDGRGRSGYKKLF; CDR3nt: TGTGCCACCTGGGACGGGCGAGGGCGGTCCGGTTATAAGAAACTCTTT
v_gene: TRGV4; abundance: few; j_gene: TRGJ1/TRGJ2; CDR3aa: CATWGANYYKKLF; CDR3nt: TGTGCCACCTGGGGCGCGAATTATTATAAGAAACTCTTT
v_gene: TRGV2; abundance: NA; j_gene: TRGJ1/TRGJ2; CDR3aa: CATWDGPRPAYKKLF; CDR3nt: TGTGCCACCTGGGACGGGCCTCGTCCGGCTTATAAGAAACTCTTT
v_gene: TRGV9; abundance: NA; j_gene: TRGJ1/TRGJ2; CDR3aa: CALWEVLPYKKLF; CDR3nt: TGTGCCTTGTGGGAGGTGCTTCCTTATAAGAAACTCTTT
v_gene: TRGV3; abundance: medium-sized; j_gene: TRGJ1/TRGJ2; CDR3aa: CATWDRQDYYKKLF; CDR3nt: TGTGCCACCTGGGACAGGCAGGATTATTATAAGAAACTCTTT
v_gene: TRGV4; abundance: once; j_gene: TRGJP1; CDR3aa: CASWDTTGWFKIF; CDR3nt: TGTGCCTCCTGGGATACCACTGGTTGGTTCAAGATATTT
v_gene: TRGV8; abundance: few; j_gene: TRGJ1/TRGJ2; CDR3aa: CATWDKDYKKLF; CDR3nt: TGTGCCACCTGGGATAAGGATTATAAGAAACTCTTT
v_gene: TRGV4; abundance: NA; j_gene: TRGJ1/TRGJ2; CDR3aa: CATWDGHDYKKLF; CDR3nt: TGTGCCACCTGGGATGGGCATGATTATAAGAAACTCTTT
v_gene: TRGV5; abundance: few; j_gene: TRGJ1/TRGJ2; CDR3aa: CATWDRPVNKKLF; CDR3nt: TGTGCCACCTGGGACAGGCCTGTTAATAAGAAACTCTTT
v_gene: TRGV2; abundance: medium-sized; j_gene: TRGJ1/TRGJ2; CDR3aa: CATWDGPFYYKKLF; CDR3nt: TGTGCCACCTGGGACGGGCCCTTTTATTATAAGAAACTCTTT
v_gene: TRGV5; abundance: NA; j_gene: TRGJ1/TRGJ2; CDR3aa: CATWDGTNYYKKLF; CDR3nt: TGTGCCACCTGGGACGGCACGAATTATTATAAGAAACTCTTT
v_gene: TRGV4; abundance: few; j_gene: TRGJ1/TRGJ2; CDR3aa: CATWDGPKVGKLF; CDR3nt: TGTGCCACCTGGGACGGTCCCAAAGTCGGGAAACTCTTT
v_gene: TRGV3; abundance: few; j_gene: TRGJ1/TRGJ2; CDR3aa: CATWDRLLDYYKKLF; CDR3nt: TGTGCCACCTGGGACAGGCTTTTGGATTATTATAAGAAACTCTTT
v_gene: TRGV4; abundance: NA; j_gene: TRGJ1/TRGJ2; CDR3aa: CATWDGPGGGKLF; CDR3nt: TGTGCCACCTGGGACGGGCCGGGTGGTGGGAAACTCTTT
v_gene: TRGV4; abundance: once; j_gene: TRGJ1/TRGJ2; CDR3aa: CATWDGDYYKKLF; CDR3nt: TGTGCCACCTGGGATGGAGATTATTATAAGAAACTCTTT
v_gene: TRGV5; abundance: medium-sized; j_gene: TRGJ1/TRGJ2; CDR3aa: CATWDPNYYKKLF; CDR3nt: TGTGCCACCTGGGACCCGAATTATTATAAGAAACTCTTT
v_gene: TRGV5; abundance: few; j_gene: TRGJ1/TRGJ2; CDR3aa: CATWDRQRYYKKLF; CDR3nt: TGTGCCACCTGGGACAGGCAACGTTATTATAAGAAACTCTTT
v_gene: TRGV5; abundance: NA; j_gene: TRGJ1/TRGJ2; CDR3aa: CATWVKDKDYYKKLF; CDR3nt: TGTGCCACCTGGGTAAAGGATAAGGACTATTATAAGAAACTCTTT
v_gene: TRGV2; abundance: NA; j_gene: TRGJ1/TRGJ2; CDR3aa: CATWDGPLQGYKKLF; CDR3nt: TGTGCCACCTGGGACGGACCCCTTCAGGGGTATAAGAAACTCTTT
v_gene: TRGV10; abundance: NA; j_gene: TRGJ1/TRGJ2; CDR3aa: CAAWDSYYKKLF; CDR3nt: TGTGCTGCGTGGGATTCTTATTATAAGAAACTCTTT